A single sample is the source of the 13 T cell receptor beta chains below, sequenced in a study of OX40 agonist ivuxolimab in advanced cancers. Sequencing used immunoSEQ multiplex PCR; TCRdb keeps in-frame clones, though not all of them. The sample lists more than 80,000 clones, about 90% occurring once. Sequences were derived from CD4+ or CD8+ T cells sorted from blood, sampled in a trial of the OX40 agonist ivuxolimab. The receptor source for this set is an adult with an advanced solid tumor such as melanoma, head and neck, liver or kidney cancer.

V gene TRBV6-4 combines with J gene TRBJ2-3; 9 positions agree with TRBD2. Germline V gene lookup returns CDR1 MRHNA and CDR2 SNTAGT. V shed 5 bases, J shed 5 bases, and the junction held 8 bases outside the gene matches. The CDR3 length is 15 residues. CDR3 coding DNA: TGTGCCAGCAGTCCCATAGCGGGAGCTAGAGATACGCAGTATTTT. It translates to CASSPIAGARDTQYF.

The rearrangement uses TRBV9 and TRBJ2-5; 10 bases match TRBD1. CDR3 length equals 15 residues. Germline V gives CDR1 SGDLS, CDR2 YYNGEE. V was clipped by 3 bases and J by 5 bases; unmatched bases: 7. DNA for the CDR3: TGTGCCAGCAGCGCTGGACAGGGGGGGTACGAGACCCAGTACTTC. Translation: CASSAGQGGYETQYF.

J is TRBJ1-1 and V is TRBV7-8; D is possibly TRBD1 (5 bases). The V end lost 1 base, the J end lost 4 bases, and 10 bases lay between the germline ends. Per germline, CDR1 SGHVS and CDR2 FQNEAQ. The CDR3 is 14 residues long. CDR3 in amino acids: CASSLGQGRTEAFF. Here the CDR3 DNA reads TGTGCCAGCAGCTTAGGTCAGGGCCGCACTGAAGCTTTCTTT.

V and J are TRBV6-5 and TRBJ2-7, with 7 bases fitting TRBD1. The CDR3 extends over 13 amino acids. J was trimmed by 8 bases and V by 6 bases; bases with no gene match: 10. CDR1 MNHEY and CDR2 SVGAGI come from the germline V gene. The CDR3 loop is CASSSLTGSKQYF. CDR3 sequence (DNA): TGTGCCAGCAGCTCCCTGACAGGGTCCAAGCAGTACTTC.

This chain links TRBV7-2 with TRBJ2-1; 12 positions match TRBD2. Unmatched junction bases numbered 6, after V lost 4 bases and J lost 11 bases. The CDR3 length is 14 residues. Germline V gives CDR1 SGHTA, CDR2 FQGNSA. CDR3 protein: CASSSPLAGGKQFF. CDR3 nucleotide sequence: TGTGCCAGCAGCTCACCCCTAGCGGGAGGGAAGCAGTTCTTC. The full variable domain, rest sourced from reference TRBV7-2 and TRBJ2-1, is GAGVSQSPSNKVTEKGKDVELRCDPISGHTALYWYRQSLGQGLEFLIYFQGNSAPDKSGLPSDRFSAERTGGSVSTLTIQRTQQEDSAVYLCASSSPLAGGKQFFGPGTRLTVL.

CDR3 sequence (DNA): TGCGCCAGCGCCATGACTAGCGGGACGGGGGATACGCAGTATTTT. Amino acid sequence: CASAMTSGTGDTQYF. J is TRBJ2-3 and V is TRBV10-1, with TRBD2 identical over 11 bases. There are 15 residues in the CDR3. J lost 6 bases, V lost 8 bases, and 10 bases had no gene match. CDR1 and CDR2 (germline): WNHNN, SYGVQD (reference sequence).

The chain carries TRBV29-1 and TRBJ2-2; D ambiguous. V lost 7 bases to trimming and J lost 1 base, with 10 bases between them. The CDR3 contains 13 residues. Per germline, CDR1 SQVTM and CDR2 ANQGSEA. CDR3 coding DNA: TGCAGCGGCCACAGAGAGAACACCGGGGAGCTGTTTTTT. Translated, it gives CSGHRENTGELFF.

The chain links TRBV28 to TRBJ2-1; 7 nucleotides line up with TRBD1. After removal of 3 bases from V and 5 bases from J, the junction contained 1 base not matched to a gene. Germline V lookup: CDR1 MDHEN, CDR2 SYDVKM. The CDR3 has 13 amino acids. In DNA, the CDR3 is TGTGCCAGCAGTTTGACAGGGAACAATGAGCAGTTCTTC. Protein product: CASSLTGNNEQFF.

The rearrangement links TRBV7-2 to TRBJ1-1; no clear D. V lost 1 base to trimming and J lost 11 bases, with 26 bases between them. This CDR3 is built from 17 residues. CDR1 is SGHTA and CDR2 is FQGNSA in the germline V gene. Written as DNA, the CDR3 is TGTGCCAGCAGCTTAGTGTCCGAGGGATGGGATGTATTATGGGCTTTCTTT. This gives the protein CASSLVSEGWDVLWAFF. Variable domain in full (rest from reference TRBV7-2 and TRBJ1-1): GAGVSQSPSNKVTEKGKDVELRCDPISGHTALYWYRQSLGQGLEFLIYFQGNSAPDKSGLPSDRFSAERTGGSVSTLTIQRTQQEDSAVYLCASSLVSEGWDVLWAFFGQGTRLTVV.

The chain joins TRBV30 to TRBJ2-3; the match to TRBD1 covers 7 bases. In germline, CDR1 is GTSNPN, CDR2 SVGIG (reference sequence). Trimming took 8 bases from V and 2 from J; bases not matched to a gene: 7. The CDR3 sequence is 13 residues long. The CDR3 DNA is TGTGCCGGCAGACAGGGTTACACAGATACGCAGTATTTT. It is translated as CAGRQGYTDTQYF.

The rearrangement links TRBV28 to TRBJ2-5, with D possibly being TRBD1 (6 bases). The germline V gene encodes CDR1 MDHEN and CDR2 SYDVKM. The CDR3 spans 13 residues. V was clipped by 6 bases and J by 6 bases, with 14 bases between them. The CDR3 DNA is TGTGCCAGCAGGTTTCAGGGGTTTAAGACCCAGTACTTC. This translates into CASRFQGFKTQYF. Drawing the rest from reference TRBV28 and TRBJ2-5, the complete variable domain is DVKVTQSSRYLVKRTGEKVFLECVQDMDHENMFWYRQDPGLGLRLIYFSYDVKMKEKGDIPEGYSVSREKKERFSLILESASTNQTSMYLCASRFQGFKTQYFGPGTRLLVL.

This chain joins TRBV7-2 and TRBJ2-5; no clear D gene. Trimming removed 1 base at V and 1 base at J, with 7 bases between. In germline, CDR1 is SGHTA, CDR2 FQGNSA. This CDR3 region has 14 residues. The CDR3 bases are TGTGCCAGCAGCTTAGGAGGCGGCCAAGAGACCCAGTACTTC. Its protein is CASSLGGGQETQYF.

The genes are TRBV5-1 and TRBJ1-1; D ambiguous. V shed 0 bases and J shed 1 base, with 7 bases lying between them. Germline V gene lookup returns CDR1 SGHRS and CDR2 YFSETQ. The CDR3 runs 14 residues. DNA for the CDR3: TGCGCCAGCAGCTTGGCTGTTTCGAACACTGAAGCTTTCTTT. Translating gives CASSLAVSNTEAFF.